Listed here is a single T cell receptor beta chain. The data originate from a study of T cell responses to AZD1222 COVID-19 vaccine. Sequencing used immunoSEQ multiplex PCR; TCRdb keeps in-frame clones, though not all of them. Found here are about 150,000 clones, around nine tenths of them singletons; the top ten hold roughly 5.5%. The sample here was peripheral blood, taken on day 0 of AZD1222 vaccination. This sequence was found in an adult in good health.

CDR3 region: CASRSRDTNYGYTF. CDR3 bases: TGTGCCAGCCGGAGCCGGGACACCAACTATGGCTACACCTTC. The chain links TRBV2 to TRBJ1-2, with D perhaps TRBD1 (6 bases). The germline CDR1 and CDR2 sequences are SNHLY and FYNNEI. Trimming stripped 8 bases from V and 2 bases from J, with 15 bases between. This CDR3 spans 14 amino acids.